This T cell receptor (beta chain) was found in a study of blood T cell repertoires in COVID-19. As originally analysed: Counts of nucleated cells, estimated from reference gene primer amplification, were obtained. Here immunoSEQ multiplex PCR was the method, and the copy in TCRdb shows in-frame clones only, minus some. The V and J calls and clone size are taken from that table; D and trimming were inferred from the DNA. Among around 140,000 clones listed, roughly four fifths were seen once. This clone was counted once. Sequenced: peripheral blood. This TCR derives from a human donor with acute or convalescent COVID-19. The donor label of this sample is uncertain.

This CDR3 reads CSVTDSTYGYTF. The CDR3 DNA is TGCAGCGTTACTGACAGTACCTATGGCTACACCTTC. The chain links TRBV29-1 to TRBJ1-2, with D maybe TRBD1 (5 bases). CDR3 length: 12 residues. Germline CDR1 is SQVTM and CDR2 is ANQGSEA. V was trimmed by 5 bases and J by 4 bases, leaving 11 bases between them.